The 27 T cell receptor beta chains below were found in one sample sequenced in a study of blood T cells in healthy people across ages. A second 7 to 11 cycle PCR used barcoded and J-beta primers. TCRdb used MiXCR to reprocess the 5' RACE reads, holding one entry per CDR3 protein. Of about 770,000 distinct CDR3 sequences listed, around 45% are singletons. Material for sequencing was blood. Every receptor here comes from a man in his sixties in good health.

The V call is TRBV27, the J call TRBJ2-7, with 7 bases fitting TRBD1. V dropped 6 bases and J dropped 2; count of bases not matched to a gene: 19. CDR1 and CDR2 (germline): MNHEY, SMNVEV (reference sequence). This CDR3 has 18 residues. The CDR3 here is CASSSAVRQGQKAYEQYF. The CDR3 DNA is TGTGCCAGCAGCAGCGCCGTTCGACAGGGTCAGAAGGCCTACGAGCAGTACTTC.

The rearrangement joins TRBV9 to TRBJ1-2; 9 bases align to TRBD1. V trimming: 3 bases; J trimming: 6 bases; junction bases outside the gene matches: 9. CDR3 length: 15 amino acids. Germline-derived CDR1 and CDR2 are SGDLS and YYNGEE. Written as DNA, the CDR3 is TGTGCCAGCAGCGATCCCGGGACAGGGTCCGATGGCTACACCTTC. It is translated as CASSDPGTGSDGYTF.

V is TRBV20-1 and J is TRBJ1-5; 10 positions agree with TRBD1. Germline lookup yields CDR1 DFQATT and CDR2 SNEGSKA (reference sequence). This CDR3 is 19 amino acids long. With V trimmed by 0 bases and J by 7 bases, 18 bases remained unmatched. CDR3 sequence: CSARDLSGTGVIRVQPQHF. Here the CDR3 DNA reads TGCAGTGCTAGAGATCTGTCCGGGACAGGGGTCATCCGGGTCCAGCCCCAGCATTTT.

This clonotype has only a few counts. The CDR3 nucleotides read TGCAGTGCCGCGGGACTACCAGCCTACGAGCAGTACTTC. Encoded protein: CSAAGLPAYEQYF. This chain links TRBV20-1 with TRBJ2-7; 7 bases match TRBD2. The J segment lost 2 bases and the V segment lost 6 bases, leaving 7 bases of the junction unmatched. This CDR3 is built from 13 residues. Looked up from germline, CDR1 is DFQATT and CDR2 is SNEGSKA (reference sequence).

The chain recombines TRBV28 with TRBJ2-4; D gene ambiguous. The J call may be incorrect, as the DNA end agrees better with TRBJ2-7. Germline values: CDR1 MDHEN, CDR2 SYDVKM. This CDR3 has 13 amino acids. The CDR3 spells CASLKTTTYEQYF. CDR3 nucleotides: TGTGCCAGCTTAAAGACCACCACCTACGAGCAGTACTTC.

This chain joins TRBV9 and TRBJ2-5, with D unresolved. The CDR3 length is 15 residues. Germline assignment: CDR1 SGDLS and CDR2 YYNGEE. Trimming took off 5 bases at V and 0 bases at J, with 14 bases between the two ends. This chain's CDR3 is CASSADASYQETQYF. The CDR3, as DNA: TGTGCCAGCAGTGCCGATGCTTCGTACCAAGAGACCCAGTACTTC.

Remarks on this clonotype: A read error may explain this, as a much larger clone is one base away. The DNA of the CDR3 is TGTGCCAGCAGCCTCCGGATAGCGTCATACGAGCAGTACTTC. The encoded protein is CASSLRIASYEQYF. The chain links TRBV3-1 to TRBJ2-4; the D gene is possibly TRBD2 (5 bases). The DNA end is a closer match to TRBJ2-7, so the J assignment may be wrong. The CDR3 consists of 14 residues. Germline V lookup: CDR1 LGHDT, CDR2 YNNKEL (reference sequence).

The chain joins TRBV20-1 to TRBJ1-4; a weak D match, TRBD1 (6 bases). Germline V gene sequence: CDR1 DFQATT, CDR2 SNEGSKA (reference sequence). The length of the CDR3 is 13 residues. The V end was cut by 6 bases, the J end by 8 bases, with 16 bases between. The CDR3 sequence is CSAFPQGNEKLFF. In nucleotides, the CDR3 is TGCAGTGCCTTCCCCCAGGGGAACGAAAAACTGTTTTTT.

The CDR3 here is CASSRNSGGPTDTQYF. The DNA of the CDR3 is TGCGCCAGCAGCAGAAATAGCGGGGGACCCACAGATACGCAGTATTTT. The V and J genes are TRBV5-1 and TRBJ2-3; 9 bases fit TRBD2. J gave up 2 bases and V 4 bases, and 8 bases lay outside the gene matches. Germline CDR1 reads SGHRS; CDR2 reads YFSETQ. The CDR3 has 16 residues.

This clonotype came up a few times. This rearrangement joins TRBV29-1 to TRBJ2-2; TRBD2 is a possible D gene (5 bases). CDR1 is SQVTM and CDR2 is ANQGSEA in the germline V gene. The CDR3 is 14 amino acids. V was clipped by 6 bases and J by 5 bases, with 16 bases between them. The CDR3 DNA follows: TGCAGCGTCGTACCGAAACGAGGGACCGGGGAGCTGTTTTTT. Protein product: CSVVPKRGTGELFF.

J is TRBJ1-4 and V is TRBV20-1, with 7 positions matching TRBD1. CDR1 and CDR2 (germline): DFQATT, SNEGSKA (reference sequence). Trimming at V came to 0 bases and at J to 8 bases, leaving 6 bases not matched to a gene. The CDR3 loop spans 14 amino acids. CDR3 amino acids: CSAREGGAGEKLFF. The CDR3 DNA sequence: TGCAGTGCTAGAGAAGGGGGCGCGGGAGAAAAACTGTTTTTT.

This clonotype was seen a few times. This chain links TRBV25-1 with TRBJ2-7, with D unresolved. Germline V gene sequence: CDR1 MGHDK, CDR2 SYGVNS. Trimming took off 5 bases at V and 2 bases at J, with 13 bases between the two ends. This CDR3 contains 14 residues. CDR3 bases: TGTGCCAGCAGTCGGCCCTTACCTCCCTACGAGCAGTACTTC. Residues: CASSRPLPPYEQYF.

In its sample, this clonotype was seen a few times. The rearrangement joins TRBV7-8 to TRBJ2-7; no reliable D call. Germline CDR1 SGHVS, CDR2 FQNEAQ. There are 14 residues in the CDR3. V lost 1 base, J lost 2 bases, and 9 bases lay in between. The CDR3 reads CASSLEGRPYEQYF. The CDR3 DNA reads as TGTGCCAGCAGCTTAGAAGGCAGACCCTACGAGCAGTACTTC.

The V call is TRBV9, the J call TRBJ2-2, with a possible D match to TRBD1 (6 bases). The V end lost 5 bases, the J end lost 1 base, and 9 bases lay between the germline ends. The germline CDR1 and CDR2 sequences are SGDLS and YYNGEE. The CDR3 spans 14 residues. CDR3 nucleotides: TGTGCCAGCAGTGGGGGCCTGAACACCGGGGAGCTGTTTTTT. Amino acid sequence: CASSGGLNTGELFF.

The J gene is TRBJ1-5, the V gene TRBV18; D not resolved. Deletions cut 6 bases from V and 5 bases from J, with 11 bases between. Germline values: CDR1 KGHSH, CDR2 LQKENI. The CDR3 totals 13 residues. This CDR3 reads CASSNGRDQPQHF. The CDR3 nucleotides read TGTGCCAGCTCTAACGGACGGGATCAGCCCCAGCATTTT.

CDR3 sequence: CASSEVPPREADTQYF. The CDR3 nucleotides read TGTGCCAGCAGTGAAGTCCCCCCCAGGGAGGCAGATACGCAGTATTTT. This chain joins TRBV25-1 and TRBJ2-3; D perhaps matches TRBD2 (6 bases). Per germline, CDR1 MGHDK and CDR2 SYGVNS. This CDR3 region has 16 residues. V was shortened by 2 bases and J by 4 bases, with 16 bases between the two germline ends. Full variable domain (missing parts from reference TRBV25-1 and TRBJ2-3): EADIYQTPRYLVIGTGKKITLECSQTMGHDKMYWYQQDPGMELHLIHYSYGVNSTEKGDLSSESTVSRIRTEHFPLTLESARPSHTSQYLCASSEVPPREADTQYFGPGTRLTVL.

The chain links TRBV5-5 to TRBJ2-7; D call uncertain. V was pared by 4 bases and J by 2 bases, with 19 bases between. The CDR3 is 16 residues long. Germline V gives CDR1 SGHKS, CDR2 YYEKEE (reference sequence). The chain's CDR3 is CASSLPTLAGAYEQYF. The CDR3 nucleotides are TGTGCCAGCAGCCTCCCGACTCTGGCAGGAGCCTACGAGCAGTACTTC.

This clonotype was detected many times. The chain combines TRBV20-1 with TRBJ1-2, with TRBD1 identical over 7 bases. Germline lookup yields CDR1 DFQATT and CDR2 SNEGSKA (reference sequence). The CDR3 length is 15 residues. Germline trimming cut 2 bases from V and 3 bases from J; bases unmatched to any gene: 9. CDR3 DNA: TGCAGTGCTAGATATACAGGGGATCAGGACTATGGCTACACCTTC. It yields the protein CSARYTGDQDYGYTF.

There are many counts of this clonotype. The chain recombines TRBV18 with TRBJ2-7; no firm D call. The CDR3 covers 14 residues. Germline lookup yields CDR1 KGHSH and CDR2 LQKENI. Trimming cost V 3 bases and J 0 bases, with 9 bases left between them. Written as DNA, the CDR3 is TGTGCCAGCTCACCGGGATTGGACTCCTACGAGCAGTACTTC. Encoded protein: CASSPGLDSYEQYF. Complete variable domain (other parts from reference TRBV18 and TRBJ2-7): NAGVMQNPRHLVRRRGQEARLRCSPMKGHSHVYWYRQLPEEGLKFMVYLQKENIIDESGMPKERFSAEFPKEGPSILRIQQVVRGDSAAYFCASSPGLDSYEQYFGPGTRLTVT.

J is TRBJ1-5 and V is TRBV7-2; 8 nucleotides align to TRBD1. V lost 5 bases to trimming and J lost 7 bases; unmatched junction nucleotides: 7. CDR1 and CDR2 (germline): SGHTA, FQGNSA. The CDR3 extends over 14 amino acids. CDR3 DNA sequence: TGTGCCAGCAGCCCTGGACAGGGTCGACAGCCCCAGCATTTT. Protein: CASSPGQGRQPQHF.

The V and J genes are TRBV7-9 and TRBJ1-1; D is uncertain. Trimming stripped 1 base from V and 10 bases from J, with 4 bases between. Germline V gene sequence: CDR1 SEHNR, CDR2 FQNEAQ (reference sequence). This CDR3 is 10 amino acids long. The CDR3 DNA follows: TGTGCCAGCAGCTTAGGGGGAGCTTTCTTT. It yields the protein CASSLGGAFF.

This clonotype was counted only a few times. V usage is TRBV19 and J usage is TRBJ2-7, with 7 nucleotides matching TRBD1. The V gene's germline CDR1 is LNHDA and CDR2 SQIVND (reference sequence). The CDR3 is 14 amino acids. Trimming removed 5 bases from V and 7 bases from J; junction bases left unmatched: 11. The CDR3 region has the DNA TGTGCCAGTAGTCAGACAGGGAAGATTGTGGAGCAGTACTTC. It yields the protein CASSQTGKIVEQYF.

J is TRBJ2-1 and V is TRBV29-1, with 14 bases fitting TRBD2. The DNA end is more similar to TRBJ2-7, so the J call may be wrong. The CDR3 runs to 16 residues. Germline V gene sequence: CDR1 SQVTM, CDR2 ANQGSEA. CDR3 nucleotides: TGCAGCGTCGGACTAGCGGGGGGCCATCCTTACAATGAGCAGTACTTC. Its translation: CSVGLAGGHPYNEQYF.

The rearrangement joins TRBV20-1 to TRBJ2-1; 8 bases fit TRBD1. The germline V gene encodes CDR1 DFQATT and CDR2 SNEGSKA (reference sequence). This CDR3 comprises 15 residues. V lost 1 base to trimming and J lost 8 bases; unmatched junction nucleotides: 10. Here the CDR3 reads CSARGPGGSIDEQFF. The CDR3 region has the DNA TGCAGTGCTAGAGGTCCAGGGGGCTCCATCGATGAGCAGTTCTTC.

This chain uses TRBV7-2 with TRBJ1-6; TRBD1 matches at 10 bases. The V gene end was trimmed by 5 bases and the J gene end by 9 bases; junction bases not matched to a gene: 7. Germline lookup yields CDR1 SGHTA and CDR2 FQGNSA. The CDR3 covers 15 residues. The CDR3 region has the DNA TGTGCCAGCAGCCAGACAGGGGGCGGGGGTTCACCCCTCCACTTT. Translated: CASSQTGGGGSPLHF. Drawing the rest from reference TRBV7-2 and TRBJ1-6, the complete variable domain is GAGVSQSPSNKVTEKGKDVELRCDPISGHTALYWYRQSLGQGLEFLIYFQGNSAPDKSGLPSDRFSAERTGGSVSTLTIQRTQQEDSAVYLCASSQTGGGGSPLHFGNGTRLTVT.

The CDR3 here is CSALGLDRGKNIQYF. In DNA, the CDR3 is TGCAGTGCTCTTGGGCTGGACAGGGGGAAAAACATTCAGTACTTC. The chain couples TRBV20-1 to TRBJ2-4; 10 nucleotides agree with TRBD1. This CDR3 contains 15 residues. Looked up from germline, CDR1 is DFQATT and CDR2 is SNEGSKA (reference sequence). J was trimmed by 4 bases and V by 5 bases; bases with no gene match: 8.

A note on this clonotype: Its ends do not fully match the called genes, so a read error is possible. The rearrangement uses TRBV12-3 or TRBV12-4 and TRBJ2-1; either TRBD1 or TRBD2 may supply D (5 bases each). CDR3 length: 14 amino acids. The CDR3 sequence: CASRGPSPYDERFF. DNA for the CDR3: TGTGCCAGCAGGGGACCTAGCCCCTATGATGAGCGGTTCTTC.